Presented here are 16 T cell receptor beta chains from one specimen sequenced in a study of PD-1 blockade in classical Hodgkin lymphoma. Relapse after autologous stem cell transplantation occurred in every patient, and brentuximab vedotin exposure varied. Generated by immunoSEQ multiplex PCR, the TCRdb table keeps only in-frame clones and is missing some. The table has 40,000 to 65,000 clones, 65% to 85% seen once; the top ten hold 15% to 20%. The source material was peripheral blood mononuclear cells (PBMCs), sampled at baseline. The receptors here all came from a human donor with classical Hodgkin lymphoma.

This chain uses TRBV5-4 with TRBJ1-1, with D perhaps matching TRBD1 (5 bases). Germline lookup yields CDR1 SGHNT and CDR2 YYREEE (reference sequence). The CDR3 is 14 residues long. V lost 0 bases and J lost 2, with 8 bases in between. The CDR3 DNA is TGTGCCAGCAGCTTGGGGGGGATCAACACTGAAGCTTTCTTT. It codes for CASSLGGINTEAFF.

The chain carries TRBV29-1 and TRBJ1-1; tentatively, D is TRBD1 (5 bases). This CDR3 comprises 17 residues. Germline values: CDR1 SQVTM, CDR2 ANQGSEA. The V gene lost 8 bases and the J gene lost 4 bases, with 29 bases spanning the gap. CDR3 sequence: CSFRDPSGSVGVTEAFF. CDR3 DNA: TGCAGCTTTCGAGATCCTTCAGGGTCCGTGGGGGTCACTGAAGCTTTCTTT. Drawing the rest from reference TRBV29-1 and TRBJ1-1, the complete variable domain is SAVISQKPSRDICQRGTSLTIQCQVDSQVTMMFWYRQQPGQSLTLIATANQGSEATYESGFVIDKFPISRPNLTFSTLTVSNMSPEDSSIYLCSFRDPSGSVGVTEAFFGQGTRLTVV.

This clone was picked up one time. The CDR3 coding sequence is TGTGCCAGCAGTCCCTCTCTTGCACGATACGAGCAGTACTTC. Translating gives CASSPSLARYEQYF. The chain combines TRBV6-1 with TRBJ2-7; D remains unclear. The CDR3 spans 14 residues. The germline V gene encodes CDR1 MNHNS and CDR2 SASEGT. Trimming left V 5 bases short and J 4 bases short, with 15 bases between.

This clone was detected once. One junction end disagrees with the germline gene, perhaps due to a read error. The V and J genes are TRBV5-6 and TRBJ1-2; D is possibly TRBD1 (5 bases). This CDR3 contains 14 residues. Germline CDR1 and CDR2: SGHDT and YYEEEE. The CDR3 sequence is CASSPRVAVVSYFF. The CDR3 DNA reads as TGTGCCAGCAGCCCCAGGGTAGCTGTGGTGTCCTACTTCTTC.

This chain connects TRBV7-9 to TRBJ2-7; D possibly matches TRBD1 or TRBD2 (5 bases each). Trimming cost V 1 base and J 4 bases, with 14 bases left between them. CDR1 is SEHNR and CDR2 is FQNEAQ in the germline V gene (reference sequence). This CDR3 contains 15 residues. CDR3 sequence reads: CASSLGDRGRYEQYF. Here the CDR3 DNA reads TGTGCCAGCAGCTTAGGGGACCGGGGACGGTACGAGCAGTACTTC.

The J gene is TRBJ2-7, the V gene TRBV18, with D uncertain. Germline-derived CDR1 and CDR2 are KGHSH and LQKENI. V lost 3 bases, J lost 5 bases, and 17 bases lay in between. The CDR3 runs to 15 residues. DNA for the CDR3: TGTGCCAGCTCACCTCCTACTGGGCTCTGGGACGAGCAGTACTTC. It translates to CASSPPTGLWDEQYF.

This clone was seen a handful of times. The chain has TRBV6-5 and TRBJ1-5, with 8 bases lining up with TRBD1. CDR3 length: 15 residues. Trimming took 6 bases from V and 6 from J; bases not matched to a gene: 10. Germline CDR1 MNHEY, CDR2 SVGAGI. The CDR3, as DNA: TGTGCCAGCAGGAGAGGACAGGGAGGCTTTCAGCCCCAGCATTTT. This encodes CASRRGQGGFQPQHF.

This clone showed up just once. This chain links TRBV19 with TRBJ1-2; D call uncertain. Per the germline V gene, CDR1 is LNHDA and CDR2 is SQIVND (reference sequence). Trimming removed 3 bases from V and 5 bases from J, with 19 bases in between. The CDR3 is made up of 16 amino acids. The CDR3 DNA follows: TGTGCCAGTAGTATGGAACAGACCCTGCCTTTATATGGCTACACCTTC. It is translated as CASSMEQTLPLYGYTF.

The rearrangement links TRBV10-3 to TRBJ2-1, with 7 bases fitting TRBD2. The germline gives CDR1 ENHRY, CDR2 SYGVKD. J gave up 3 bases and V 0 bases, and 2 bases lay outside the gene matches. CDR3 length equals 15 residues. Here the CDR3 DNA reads TGTGCCATCAGTGAGTCGAGGGAGGGCTACAATGAGCAGTTCTTC. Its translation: CAISESREGYNEQFF.

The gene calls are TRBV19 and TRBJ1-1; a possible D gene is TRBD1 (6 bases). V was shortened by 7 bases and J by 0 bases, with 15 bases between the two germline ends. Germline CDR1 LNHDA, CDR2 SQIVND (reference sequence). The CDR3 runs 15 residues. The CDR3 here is CASNPSQGMNTEAFF. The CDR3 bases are TGTGCCAGTAACCCTTCGCAGGGGATGAACACTGAAGCTTTCTTT.

The DNA of the CDR3 is TGTGCCAGCAGTACGGGACTTTCCCCCAACGAGCAGTACTTC. It yields the protein CASSTGLSPNEQYF. This rearrangement joins TRBV7-2 to TRBJ2-7; possible D gene TRBD2, 6 bases. The germline V gene has CDR1 SGHTA and CDR2 FQGNSA. V lost 6 bases to trimming and J lost 5 bases, with 17 bases between them. The CDR3 extends over 14 amino acids.

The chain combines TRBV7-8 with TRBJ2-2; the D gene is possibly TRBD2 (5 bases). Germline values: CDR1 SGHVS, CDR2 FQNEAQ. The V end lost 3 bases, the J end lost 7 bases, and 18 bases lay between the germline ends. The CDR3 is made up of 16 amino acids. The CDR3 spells CASSFTYLEAGGELFF. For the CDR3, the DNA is TGTGCCAGCAGCTTTACATATTTAGAGGCGGGCGGGGAGCTGTTTTTT. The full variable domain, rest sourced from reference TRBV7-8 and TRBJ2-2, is GAGVSQSPRYKVAKRGQDVALRCDPISGHVSLFWYQQALGQGPEFLTYFQNEAQLDKSGLPSDRFFAERPEGSVSTLKIQRTQQEDSAVYLCASSFTYLEAGGELFFGEGSRLTVL.

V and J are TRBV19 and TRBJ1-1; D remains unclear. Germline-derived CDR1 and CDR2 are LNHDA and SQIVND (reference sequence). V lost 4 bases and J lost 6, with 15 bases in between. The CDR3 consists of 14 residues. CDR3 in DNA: TGTGCCAGTAGTAGGCTACAGACCTCCTCTGAAGCTTTCTTT. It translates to CASSRLQTSSEAFF.

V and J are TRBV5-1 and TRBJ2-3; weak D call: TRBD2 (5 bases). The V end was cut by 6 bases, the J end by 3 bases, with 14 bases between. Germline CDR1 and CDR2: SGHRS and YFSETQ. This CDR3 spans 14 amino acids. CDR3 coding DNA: TGCGCCAGCAAAGGGTTAGGGAGAACAGATACGCAGTATTTT. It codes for CASKGLGRTDTQYF.

The CDR3 region is CASTGDNTGELFF. CDR3 in DNA: TGTGCCAGCACCGGGGATAACACCGGGGAGCTGTTTTTT. This rearrangement joins TRBV6-5 to TRBJ2-2; TRBD2 is a possible D gene (5 bases). This CDR3 spans 13 amino acids. Germline CDR1 is MNHEY and CDR2 is SVGAGI. V was cut by 7 bases and J by 2 bases, with 8 bases left in between.

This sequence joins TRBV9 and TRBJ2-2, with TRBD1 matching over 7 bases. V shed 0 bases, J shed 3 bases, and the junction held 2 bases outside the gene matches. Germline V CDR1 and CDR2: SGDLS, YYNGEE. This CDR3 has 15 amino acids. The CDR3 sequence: CASSVGQGDTGELFF. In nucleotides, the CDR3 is TGTGCCAGCAGCGTAGGGCAGGGGGACACCGGGGAGCTGTTTTTT. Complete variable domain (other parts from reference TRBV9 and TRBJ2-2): DSGVTQTPKHLITATGQRVTLRCSPRSGDLSVYWYQQSLDQGLQFLIQYYNGEERAKGNILERFSAQQFPDLHSELNLSSLELGDSALYFCASSVGQGDTGELFFGEGSRLTVL.